This passage covers 18 T cell receptor beta chains from one sample sequenced in a study of blood T cell repertoires in COVID-19. TCRdb's copy holds only in-frame clones and misses some; the assay was immunoSEQ multiplex PCR. The sample yields roughly 100,000 clones, 80% to 90% seen once. The sample was peripheral blood. The receptors were gathered from a human donor with COVID-19, enrolled during active disease. The donor label of this sample is uncertain.

V is TRBV6-5 and J is TRBJ2-7; 11 bases align to TRBD1. With V trimmed by 9 bases and J by 4 bases, 5 bases remained unmatched. The germline gives CDR1 MNHEY, CDR2 SVGAGI. CDR3 size: 13 residues. This CDR3 is CASGQGARYEQYF. The CDR3 DNA reads TGTGCCAGTGGACAGGGGGCTAGGTACGAGCAGTACTTC.

As DNA, the CDR3 is TGTGCCAGCAGCTTAGCTGGGGCCCTGACGCCCCAGCATTTT. It specifies CASSLAGALTPQHF. The chain has TRBV7-2 and TRBJ1-5; tentative D call: TRBD1 (5 bases). CDR3 length: 14 residues. Per germline, CDR1 SGHTA and CDR2 FQGNSA. V gave up 0 bases and J gave up 9 bases, with 12 bases separating them.

The chain combines TRBV6-5 with TRBJ2-1; 8 nucleotides align to TRBD1. With 2 bases clipped from V and 7 bases from J, the junction kept 7 bases outside the gene matches. Germline V gives CDR1 MNHEY, CDR2 SVGAGI. The CDR3 contains 15 residues. CDR3 in DNA: TGTGCCAGCAGTTACCTGGACAGGGATCCGAATGAGCAGTTCTTC. Its translation: CASSYLDRDPNEQFF.

The CDR3 DNA reads TGTGCCATCTCTGGGACAGCCAAGAACACTGAAGCTTTCTTT. Encoded protein: CAISGTAKNTEAFF. The rearrangement joins TRBV10-3 to TRBJ1-1, with 7 bases fitting TRBD1. The germline CDR1 and CDR2 sequences are ENHRY and SYGVKD. Unmatched junction bases numbered 7, after V lost 8 bases and J lost 1 base. The CDR3 length is 14 residues.

The chain couples TRBV2 to TRBJ1-1; 8 positions agree with TRBD1. Per the germline V gene, CDR1 is SNHLY and CDR2 is FYNNEI. The CDR3 loop spans 15 amino acids. With V trimmed by 1 base and J by 4 bases, 5 bases remained unmatched. CDR3 amino acids: CASSEGDRWGTEAFF. The DNA for the CDR3 is TGTGCCAGCAGTGAAGGGGACAGGTGGGGCACTGAAGCTTTCTTT.

The chain combines TRBV3-1 (or the pseudogene TRBV3-2) with TRBJ1-3; 7 bases are shared with TRBD1. V lost 0 bases, J lost 1 base, and 6 bases stayed unmatched. The CDR3 runs to 17 residues. Germline CDR1 is LGHDT and CDR2 is YNNKEL (reference sequence). CDR3: CASSQEGGGLSGNTIYF. The CDR3 DNA reads TGTGCCAGCAGCCAAGAAGGGGGCGGGCTTTCTGGAAACACCATATATTTT.

This chain uses TRBV3-1 (or the pseudogene TRBV3-2) with TRBJ2-7; a possible D gene is TRBD2 (6 bases). V dropped 5 bases and J dropped 3 bases, with 20 bases sitting between them. CDR1 is LGHDT and CDR2 is YNNKEL in the germline V gene (reference sequence). This CDR3 is built from 16 residues. The CDR3 here is CASSTRDSSDLYEQYF. CDR3 coding DNA: TGTGCCAGCAGCACAAGGGACTCAAGCGACCTCTACGAGCAGTACTTC.

A single count supports this clone. The chain is built from TRBV11-1 and TRBJ2-1, with 7 positions matching TRBD2. After removal of 8 bases from V and 0 bases from J, the junction contained 1 base not matched to a gene. The CDR3 is made up of 13 amino acids. Germline V gene lookup returns CDR1 SGHAT and CDR2 FQDESV (reference sequence). The CDR3 bases are TGTGCCAGCGCGGGGGACTCCTACAATGAGCAGTTCTTC. Protein sequence: CASAGDSYNEQFF. The full variable domain, with the rest looked up from reference TRBV11-1 and TRBJ2-1, is EAEVAQSPRYKITEKSQAVAFWCDPISGHATLYWYRQILGQGPELLVQFQDESVVDDSQLPKDRFSAERLKGVDSTLKIQPAELGDSAMYLCASAGDSYNEQFFGPGTRLTVL.

The chain is built from TRBV27 and TRBJ2-1, with 7 bases that match TRBD2. Germline loops: CDR1 MNHEY, CDR2 SMNVEV (reference sequence). V was clipped by 6 bases and J by 4 bases; unmatched bases: 9. The CDR3 is 15 amino acids. CDR3 sequence: CASSRDRGGYNEQFF. The CDR3 DNA reads TGTGCCAGCAGCCGTGACCGGGGAGGGTACAATGAGCAGTTCTTC.

This clone has just one count. The V gene is TRBV7-3, the J gene TRBJ2-1, with 15 bases identical to TRBD2. The V and J ends lost 6 bases and 9 bases, in that order; junction bases with no gene match: 6. The CDR3 loop spans 15 amino acids. Germline CDR1 reads SGHTA; CDR2 reads FQGTGA. CDR3 sequence reads: CASSSGTSGRTEQFF. CDR3 nucleotides: TGTGCCAGCAGTTCCGGGACTAGCGGGAGGACTGAGCAGTTCTTC.

As to this clone: Other nucleotide sequences in the sample specify the same CDR3. The chain carries TRBV11-3 and TRBJ1-1, with D possibly being TRBD1 (5 bases). Trimming cost V 2 bases and J 8 bases, with 6 bases left between them. Germline V CDR1 and CDR2: SGHNT, YENEEA. This CDR3 spans 11 amino acids. The CDR3 DNA sequence: TGTGCCAGCAGCTTACGGGGGGAAGCTTTCTTT. It encodes CASSLRGEAFF.

V gene TRBV7-9 combines with J gene TRBJ2-2; 9 positions match TRBD1. The ends lost 6 bases at V and 6 bases at J; junction bases unmatched: 14. Germline V gives CDR1 SEHNR, CDR2 FQNEAQ (reference sequence). The CDR3 has 17 residues. The CDR3 loop is CASRWPPGQGSAGELFF. The CDR3 bases are TGTGCCAGCAGATGGCCCCCGGGACAGGGAAGCGCCGGGGAGCTGTTTTTT.

The chain employs TRBV6-1 and TRBJ2-2; TRBD2 aligns across 7 bases. The germline V gene has CDR1 MNHNS and CDR2 SASEGT. The CDR3 covers 17 residues. V was clipped by 0 bases and J by 5 bases; unmatched bases: 9. CDR3 DNA: TGTGCCAGCAGTGAAGCGGGGGGGAGAGGGTTGACCGGGGAGCTGTTTTTT. This codes for CASSEAGGRGLTGELFF.

This sequence joins TRBV5-1 and TRBJ2-7; D perhaps matches TRBD2 (6 bases). The CDR3 covers 15 residues. Germline CDR1 reads SGHRS; CDR2 reads YFSETQ. V lost 0 bases and J lost 2, with 12 bases in between. Here the CDR3 reads CASSLVAGRTYEQYF. The CDR3 DNA reads as TGCGCCAGCAGCTTGGTGGCGGGACGGACCTACGAGCAGTACTTC. Combining the CDR3 with reference TRBV5-1 and TRBJ2-7 gives the whole variable domain KAGVTQTPRYLIKTRGQQVTLSCSPISGHRSVSWYQQTPGQGLQFLFEYFSETQRNKGNFPGRFSGRQFSNSRSEMNVSTLELGDSALYLCASSLVAGRTYEQYFGPGTRLTVT.

The chain combines TRBV13 with TRBJ2-3, with TRBD1 identical over 8 bases. The V gene's germline CDR1 is PRHDT and CDR2 FYEKMQ (reference sequence). V gave up 6 bases and J gave up 4 bases; unmatched junction bases: 12. The CDR3 is 16 amino acids. The CDR3 spells CASSIPGQGAADTQYF. The CDR3 region has the DNA TGTGCCAGCAGTATACCTGGGCAGGGGGCGGCAGATACGCAGTATTTT.

This clone was detected only once. The chain joins TRBV7-3 to TRBJ2-5, with TRBD1 identical over 7 bases. The CDR3 spans 14 residues. CDR1 is SGHTA, CDR2 FQGTGA, per germline. Trimming cost V 5 bases and J 7 bases; bases outside gene matches: 10. The CDR3 DNA follows: TGTGCCAGCAGCCCGGATCAGGGGGATACGACCCAGTACTTC. Residues: CASSPDQGDTTQYF.

This chain uses TRBV15 with TRBJ1-4; 11 nucleotides line up with TRBD1. The CDR3 loop spans 15 amino acids. Germline V gene data show CDR1 as LNHNV and CDR2 as YYDKDF (reference sequence). With V trimmed by 1 base and J by 7 bases, 2 bases remained unmatched. CDR3 amino acids: CATSRAGQGVEKLFF. The CDR3 nucleotides are TGTGCCACCAGCAGAGCGGGACAGGGGGTTGAAAAACTGTTTTTT.

This sequence joins TRBV3-1 (or the pseudogene TRBV3-2) and TRBJ1-1; tentative D call: TRBD1 (5 bases). V was pared by 1 base and J by 6 bases, with 9 bases between. CDR1 is LGHDT, CDR2 YNNKEL, per germline (reference sequence). The CDR3 is made up of 13 amino acids. This chain's CDR3 is CASSQAGGSEAFF. The CDR3 region has the DNA TGTGCCAGCAGCCAAGCCGGGGGGTCTGAAGCTTTCTTT.